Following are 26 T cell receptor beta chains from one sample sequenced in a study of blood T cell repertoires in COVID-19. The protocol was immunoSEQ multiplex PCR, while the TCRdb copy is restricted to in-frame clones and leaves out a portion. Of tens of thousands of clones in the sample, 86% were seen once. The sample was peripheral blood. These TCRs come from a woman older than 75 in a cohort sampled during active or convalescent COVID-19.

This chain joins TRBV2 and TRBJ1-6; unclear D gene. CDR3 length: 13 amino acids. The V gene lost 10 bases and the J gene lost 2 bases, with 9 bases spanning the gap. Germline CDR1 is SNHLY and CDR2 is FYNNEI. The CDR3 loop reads CAIQVPYNSPLHF. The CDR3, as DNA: TGTGCCATCCAGGTGCCCTATAATTCACCCCTCCACTTT.

CDR3 coding DNA: TGTGCCACCAGTGATTCAGACAGGGGATTCACAGATACGCAGTATTTT. This translates into CATSDSDRGFTDTQYF. The chain joins TRBV24-1 to TRBJ2-3; 8 bases are a match to TRBD1. The V gene end was trimmed by 2 bases and the J gene end by 2 bases; junction bases not matched to a gene: 5. The CDR3 spans 16 residues. From germline, CDR1 is KGHDR and CDR2 SFDVKD.

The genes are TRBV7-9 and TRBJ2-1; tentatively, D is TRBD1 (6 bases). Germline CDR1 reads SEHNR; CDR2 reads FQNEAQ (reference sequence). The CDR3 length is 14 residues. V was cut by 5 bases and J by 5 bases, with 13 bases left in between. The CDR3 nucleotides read TGTGCCAGCAGCCTAATACAGGGTGACAATGAGCAGTTCTTC. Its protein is CASSLIQGDNEQFF.

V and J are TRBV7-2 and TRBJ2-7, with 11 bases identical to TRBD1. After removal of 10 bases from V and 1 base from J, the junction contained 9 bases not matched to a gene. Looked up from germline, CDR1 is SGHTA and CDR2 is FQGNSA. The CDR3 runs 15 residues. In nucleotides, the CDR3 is TGTGCCACCGGAGAAGGGACAGGGGGTTCCTACGAGCAGTACTTC. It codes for CATGEGTGGSYEQYF.

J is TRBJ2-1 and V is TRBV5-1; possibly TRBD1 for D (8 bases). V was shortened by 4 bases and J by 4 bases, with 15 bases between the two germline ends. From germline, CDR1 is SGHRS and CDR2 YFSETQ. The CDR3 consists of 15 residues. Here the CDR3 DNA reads TGCGCCAGCAGCCCGACAGGGGAGGGATACAATGAGCAGTTCTTC. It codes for CASSPTGEGYNEQFF.

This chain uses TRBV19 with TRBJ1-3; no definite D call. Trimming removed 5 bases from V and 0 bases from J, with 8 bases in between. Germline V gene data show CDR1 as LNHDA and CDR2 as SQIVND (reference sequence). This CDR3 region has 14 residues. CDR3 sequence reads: CASSGSHSGNTIYF. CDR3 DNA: TGTGCCAGTAGTGGCTCTCACTCTGGAAACACCATATATTTT. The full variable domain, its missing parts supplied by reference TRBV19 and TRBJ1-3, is DGGITQSPKYLFRKEGQNVTLSCEQNLNHDAMYWYRQDPGQGLRLIYYSQIVNDFQKGDIAEGYSVSREKKESFPLTVTSAQKNPTAFYLCASSGSHSGNTIYFGEGSWLTVV.

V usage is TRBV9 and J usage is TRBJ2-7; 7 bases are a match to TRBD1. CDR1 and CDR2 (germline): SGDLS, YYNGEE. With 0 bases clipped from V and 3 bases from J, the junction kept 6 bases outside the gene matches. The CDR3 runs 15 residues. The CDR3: CASSVGGTAIYEQYF. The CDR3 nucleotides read TGTGCCAGCAGCGTAGGAGGGACAGCTATCTACGAGCAGTACTTC.

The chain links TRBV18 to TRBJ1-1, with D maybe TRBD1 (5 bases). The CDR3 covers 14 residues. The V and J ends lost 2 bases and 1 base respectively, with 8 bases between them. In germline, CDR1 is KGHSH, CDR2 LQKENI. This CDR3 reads CASSPGGGNTEAFF. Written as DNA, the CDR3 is TGTGCCAGCTCACCAGGGGGGGGGAACACTGAAGCTTTCTTT.

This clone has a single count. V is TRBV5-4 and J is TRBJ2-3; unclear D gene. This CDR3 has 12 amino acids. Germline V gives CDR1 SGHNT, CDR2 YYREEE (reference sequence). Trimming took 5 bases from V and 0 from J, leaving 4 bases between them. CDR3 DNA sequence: TGTGCCAGCAGATCGAGCACAGATACGCAGTATTTT. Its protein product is CASRSSTDTQYF.

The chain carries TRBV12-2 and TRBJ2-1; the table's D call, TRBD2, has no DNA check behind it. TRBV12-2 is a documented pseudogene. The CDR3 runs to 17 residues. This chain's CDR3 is CASRFSTGTSDYNEQFF. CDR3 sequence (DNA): TGTGCAAGTCGCTTTAGTACCGGGACTAGCGACTACAATGAGCAGTTCTTC.

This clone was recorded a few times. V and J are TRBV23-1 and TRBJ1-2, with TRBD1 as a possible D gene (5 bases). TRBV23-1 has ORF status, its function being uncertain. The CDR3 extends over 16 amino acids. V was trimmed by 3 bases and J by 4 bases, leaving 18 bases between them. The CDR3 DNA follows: TGCGCCAGCAGTCACTCGGCCCCCAGGGTTTCCTATGGCTACACCTTC. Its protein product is CASSHSAPRVSYGYTF.

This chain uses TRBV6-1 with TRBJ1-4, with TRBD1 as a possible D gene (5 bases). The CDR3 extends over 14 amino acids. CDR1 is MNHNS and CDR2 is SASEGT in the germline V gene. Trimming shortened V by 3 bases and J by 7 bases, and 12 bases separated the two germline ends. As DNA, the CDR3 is TGTGCCAGCAGTGATGCCAGGGTAGCTGAAAAACTGTTTTTT. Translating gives CASSDARVAEKLFF.

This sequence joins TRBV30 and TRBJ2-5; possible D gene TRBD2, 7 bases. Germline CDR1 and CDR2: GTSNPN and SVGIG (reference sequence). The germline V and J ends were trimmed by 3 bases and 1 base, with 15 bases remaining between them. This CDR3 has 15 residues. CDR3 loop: CAWRGGRGVQETQYF. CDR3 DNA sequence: TGTGCCTGGAGAGGGGGGAGGGGGGTCCAAGAGACCCAGTACTTC.

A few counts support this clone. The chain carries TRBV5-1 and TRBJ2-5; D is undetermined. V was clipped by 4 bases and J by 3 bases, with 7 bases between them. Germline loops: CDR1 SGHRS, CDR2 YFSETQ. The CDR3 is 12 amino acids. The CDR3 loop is CASSPLEETQYF. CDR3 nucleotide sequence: TGCGCCAGCAGCCCATTAGAAGAGACCCAGTACTTC.

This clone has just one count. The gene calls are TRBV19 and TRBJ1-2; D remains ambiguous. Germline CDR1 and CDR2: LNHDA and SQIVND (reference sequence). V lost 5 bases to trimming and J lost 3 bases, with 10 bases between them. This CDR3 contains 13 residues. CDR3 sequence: CASSLQAYYGYTF. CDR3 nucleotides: TGTGCCAGTAGTCTCCAGGCCTACTATGGCTACACCTTC.

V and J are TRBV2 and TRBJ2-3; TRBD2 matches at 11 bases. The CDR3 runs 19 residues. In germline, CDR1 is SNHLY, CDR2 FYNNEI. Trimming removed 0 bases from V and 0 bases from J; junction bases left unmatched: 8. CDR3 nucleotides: TGTGCCAGCAGTGAAGCAAAGGCTAGCGGGGGGATTAGCACAGATACGCAGTATTTT. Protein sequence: CASSEAKASGGISTDTQYF.

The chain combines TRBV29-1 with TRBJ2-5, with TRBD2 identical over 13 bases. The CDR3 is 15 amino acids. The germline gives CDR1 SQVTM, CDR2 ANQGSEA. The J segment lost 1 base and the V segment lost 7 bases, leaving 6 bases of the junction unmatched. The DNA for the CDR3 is TGCAGCGCGGCGACTAGCGGGAGGATCCAAGAGACCCAGTACTTC. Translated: CSAATSGRIQETQYF.

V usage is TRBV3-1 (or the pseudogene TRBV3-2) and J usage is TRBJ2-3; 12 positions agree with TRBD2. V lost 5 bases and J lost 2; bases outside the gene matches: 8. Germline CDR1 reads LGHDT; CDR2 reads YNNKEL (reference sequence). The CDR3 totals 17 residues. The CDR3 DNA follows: TGTGCCAGCAGCTACCAGCGACTAGCGGGAGTCACAGATACGCAGTATTTT. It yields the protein CASSYQRLAGVTDTQYF.

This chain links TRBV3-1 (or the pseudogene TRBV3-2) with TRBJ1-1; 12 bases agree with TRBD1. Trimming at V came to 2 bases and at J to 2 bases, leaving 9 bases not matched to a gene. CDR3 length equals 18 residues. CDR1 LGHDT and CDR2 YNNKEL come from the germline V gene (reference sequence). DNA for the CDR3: TGTGCCAGCAGCCAAACCCCGGGACAGGGGGCCGGTAACACTGAAGCTTTCTTT. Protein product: CASSQTPGQGAGNTEAFF.

The CDR3 loop is CASSDGQGSYEQYF. CDR3 DNA sequence: TGTGCCAGCAGCGATGGACAGGGTAGCTACGAGCAGTACTTC. The rearrangement joins TRBV7-9 to TRBJ2-7; TRBD1 matches at 8 bases. CDR3 size: 14 residues. Germline assignment: CDR1 SEHNR and CDR2 FQNEAQ (reference sequence). V trimming: 5 bases; J trimming: 3 bases; junction bases outside the gene matches: 6.

CDR3 coding DNA: TGTGCCAGCAGCTTTAGCAGTACACAGGAATACTCTGGAAACACCATATATTTT. This gives the protein CASSFSSTQEYSGNTIYF. J is TRBJ1-3 and V is TRBV5-5, with D possibly matching TRBD1 (5 bases). V was clipped by 2 bases and J by 0 bases, with 18 bases between them. CDR3 size: 18 residues. Germline values: CDR1 SGHKS, CDR2 YYEKEE (reference sequence).

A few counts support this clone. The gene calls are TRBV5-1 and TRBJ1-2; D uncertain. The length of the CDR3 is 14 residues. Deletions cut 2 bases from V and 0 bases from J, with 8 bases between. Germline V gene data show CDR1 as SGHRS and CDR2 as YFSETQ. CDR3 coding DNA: TGCGCCAGCAGCTTTACGAGTGCTAACTATGGCTACACCTTC. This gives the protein CASSFTSANYGYTF. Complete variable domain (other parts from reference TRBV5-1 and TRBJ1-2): KAGVTQTPRYLIKTRGQQVTLSCSPISGHRSVSWYQQTPGQGLQFLFEYFSETQRNKGNFPGRFSGRQFSNSRSEMNVSTLELGDSALYLCASSFTSANYGYTFGSGTRLTVV.

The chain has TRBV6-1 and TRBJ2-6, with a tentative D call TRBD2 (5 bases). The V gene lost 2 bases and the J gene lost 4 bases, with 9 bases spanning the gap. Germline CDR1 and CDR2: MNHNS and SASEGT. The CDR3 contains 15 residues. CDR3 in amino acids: CASSELAVGANVLTF. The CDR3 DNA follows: TGTGCCAGCAGTGAACTAGCAGTAGGGGCCAACGTCCTGACTTTC.

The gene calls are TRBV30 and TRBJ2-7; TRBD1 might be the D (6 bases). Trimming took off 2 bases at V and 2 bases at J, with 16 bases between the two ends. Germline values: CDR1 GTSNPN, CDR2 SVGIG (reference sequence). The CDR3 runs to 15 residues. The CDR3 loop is CAWSPWDTLTYEQYF. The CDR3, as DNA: TGTGCCTGGAGTCCCTGGGACACCTTGACCTACGAGCAGTACTTC.

The CDR3 spells CAWSGGLETQYF. The DNA of the CDR3 is TGTGCCTGGAGTGGCGGGCTGGAGACCCAGTACTTC. This chain uses TRBV30 with TRBJ2-5, with a weak D call TRBD2 (5 bases). The CDR3 sequence is 12 residues long. Trimming left V 1 base short and J 5 bases short, with 8 bases between. CDR1 is GTSNPN and CDR2 is SVGIG in the germline V gene (reference sequence). The full variable domain, in which reference TRBV30 and TRBJ2-5 provide the parts outside the CDR3, is SQTIHQWPATLVQPVGSPLSLECTVEGTSNPNLYWYRQAAGRGLQLLFYSVGIGQISSEVPQNLSASRPQDRQFILSSKKLLLSDSGFYLCAWSGGLETQYFGPGTRLLVL.

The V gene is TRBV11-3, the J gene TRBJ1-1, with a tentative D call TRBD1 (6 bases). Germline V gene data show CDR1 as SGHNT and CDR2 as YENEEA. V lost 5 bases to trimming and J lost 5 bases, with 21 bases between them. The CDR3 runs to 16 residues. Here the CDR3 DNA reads TGTGCCAGCAGCCCCCCTTGGGAGGGGGGTATAACTGAAGCTTTCTTT. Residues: CASSPPWEGGITEAFF.